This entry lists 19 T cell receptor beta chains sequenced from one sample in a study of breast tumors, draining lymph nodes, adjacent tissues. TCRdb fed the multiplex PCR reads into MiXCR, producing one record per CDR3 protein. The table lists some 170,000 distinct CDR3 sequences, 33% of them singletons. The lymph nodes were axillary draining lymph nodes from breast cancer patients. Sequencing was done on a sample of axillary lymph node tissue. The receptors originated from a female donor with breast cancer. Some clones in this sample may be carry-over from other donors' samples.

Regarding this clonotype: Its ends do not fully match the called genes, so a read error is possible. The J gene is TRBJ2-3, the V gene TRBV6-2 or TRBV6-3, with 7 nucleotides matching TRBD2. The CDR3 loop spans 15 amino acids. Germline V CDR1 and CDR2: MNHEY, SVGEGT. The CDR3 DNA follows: TGTGCCAGCAGTCACTCTGGGGGGGGCACAGATACGCAGTATTTT. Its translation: CASSHSGGGTDTQYF.

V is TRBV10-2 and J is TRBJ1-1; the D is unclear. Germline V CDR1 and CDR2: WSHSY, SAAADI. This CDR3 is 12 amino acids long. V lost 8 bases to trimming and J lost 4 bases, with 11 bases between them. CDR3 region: CASSTMSTEAFF. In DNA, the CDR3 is TGCGCCAGCTCAACTATGAGCACTGAAGCTTTCTTT.

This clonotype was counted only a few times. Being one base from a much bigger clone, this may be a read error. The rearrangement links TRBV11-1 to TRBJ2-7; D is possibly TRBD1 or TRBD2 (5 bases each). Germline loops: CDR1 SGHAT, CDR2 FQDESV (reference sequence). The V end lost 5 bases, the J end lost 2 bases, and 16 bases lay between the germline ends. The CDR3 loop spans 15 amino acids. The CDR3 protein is CASSLNRDPTYEQYF. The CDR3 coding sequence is TGTGCCAGCAGCCTAAACCGGGACCCCACCTACGAGCAGTACTTC.

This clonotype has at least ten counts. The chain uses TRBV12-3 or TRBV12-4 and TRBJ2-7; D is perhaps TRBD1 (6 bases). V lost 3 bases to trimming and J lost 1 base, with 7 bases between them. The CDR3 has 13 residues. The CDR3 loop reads CASSFTGSYEQYF. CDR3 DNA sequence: TGTGCCAGCAGTTTTACAGGGTCCTACGAGCAGTACTTC.

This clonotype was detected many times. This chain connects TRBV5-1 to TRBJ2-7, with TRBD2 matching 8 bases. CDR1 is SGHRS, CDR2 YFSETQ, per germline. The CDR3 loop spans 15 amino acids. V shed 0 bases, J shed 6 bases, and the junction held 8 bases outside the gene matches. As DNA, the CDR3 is TGCGCCAGCAGCTTGGCTATCGGGGCGGGGGGCGAGCAGTACTTC. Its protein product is CASSLAIGAGGEQYF.

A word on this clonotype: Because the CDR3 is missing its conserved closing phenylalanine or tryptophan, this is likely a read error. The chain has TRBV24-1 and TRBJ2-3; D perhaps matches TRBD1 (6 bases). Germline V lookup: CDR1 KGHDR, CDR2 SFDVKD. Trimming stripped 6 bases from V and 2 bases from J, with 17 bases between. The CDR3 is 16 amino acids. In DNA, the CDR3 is TGTGCCACCAGTCCCGTCACAGGGACCCACACAGATACGCAGTATTCT. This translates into CATSPVTGTHTDTQYS.

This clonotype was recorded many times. In DNA, the CDR3 is TGTGCCAGCAGGGCAGGACGATGGGAGCAGTTCTTC. As protein: CASRAGRWEQFF. This chain connects TRBV6-2 or TRBV6-3 to TRBJ2-1; D is undetermined. V gave up 6 bases and J gave up 10 bases, with 13 bases separating them. The germline V gene has CDR1 MNHEY and CDR2 SVGEGT. CDR3 length: 12 amino acids.

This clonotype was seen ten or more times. This CDR3 reads CASSGFGSPLHF. Here the CDR3 DNA reads TGTGCCAGCAGTGGGTTTGGGTCACCCCTCCACTTT. The chain is built from TRBV6-1 and TRBJ1-6; unclear D gene. V lost 4 bases, J lost 10 bases, and 8 bases lay in between. This CDR3 has 12 amino acids. Germline values: CDR1 MNHNS, CDR2 SASEGT.

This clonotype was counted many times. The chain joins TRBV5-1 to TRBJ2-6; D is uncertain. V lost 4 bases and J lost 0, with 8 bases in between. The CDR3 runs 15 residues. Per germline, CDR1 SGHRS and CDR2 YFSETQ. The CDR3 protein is CASSVGPSGANVLTF. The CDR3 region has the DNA TGCGCCAGCAGCGTCGGACCCTCTGGGGCCAACGTCCTGACTTTC.

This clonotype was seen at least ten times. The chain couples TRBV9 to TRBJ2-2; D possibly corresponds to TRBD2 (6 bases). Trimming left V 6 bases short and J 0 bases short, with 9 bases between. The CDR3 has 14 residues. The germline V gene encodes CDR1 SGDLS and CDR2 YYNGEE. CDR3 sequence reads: CASTAGSNTGELFF. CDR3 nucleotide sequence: TGTGCCAGCACGGCGGGGTCGAACACCGGGGAGCTGTTTTTT.

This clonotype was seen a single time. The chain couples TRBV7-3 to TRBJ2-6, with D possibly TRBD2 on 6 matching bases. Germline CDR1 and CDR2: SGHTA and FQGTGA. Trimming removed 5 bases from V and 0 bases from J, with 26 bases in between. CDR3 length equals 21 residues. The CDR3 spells CASSPSRGVPGLCSGANVLTF. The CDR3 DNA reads TGTGCCAGCAGCCCCTCGCGGGGAGTCCCCGGGCTGTGCTCTGGGGCCAACGTCCTGACTTTC.

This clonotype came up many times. The chain's CDR3 is CASSSDISNTGELFF. The DNA for the CDR3 is TGTGCCAGCAGCTCTGACATCTCGAACACCGGGGAGCTGTTTTTT. The chain combines TRBV7-6 with TRBJ2-2, with no clear D. The germline V and J ends were trimmed by 4 bases and 0 bases, with 9 bases remaining between them. The germline V gene encodes CDR1 SGHVS and CDR2 FNYEAQ. This CDR3 has 15 amino acids.

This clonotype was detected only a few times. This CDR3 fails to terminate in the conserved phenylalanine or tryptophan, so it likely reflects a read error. Written as DNA, the CDR3 is TGTGCCAGCACCCAGGGGTTTTACAATGGGCAGTTCCTC. Translated: CASTQGFYNGQFL. This sequence joins TRBV2 and TRBJ2-1, with D possibly being TRBD1 (6 bases). The CDR3 extends over 13 amino acids. Germline assignment: CDR1 SNHLY and CDR2 FYNNEI.

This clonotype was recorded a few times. The DNA for the CDR3 is TGTGCCAGCCAAGACCCGCGGGACAGGGGGCGGGATACGCAGTATTTT. It encodes CASQDPRDRGRDTQYF. The chain combines TRBV28 with TRBJ2-3, with TRBD1 identical over 12 bases. Germline V gene lookup returns CDR1 MDHEN and CDR2 SYDVKM. The CDR3 sequence is 16 residues long. J was trimmed by 6 bases and V by 8 bases; bases with no gene match: 12.

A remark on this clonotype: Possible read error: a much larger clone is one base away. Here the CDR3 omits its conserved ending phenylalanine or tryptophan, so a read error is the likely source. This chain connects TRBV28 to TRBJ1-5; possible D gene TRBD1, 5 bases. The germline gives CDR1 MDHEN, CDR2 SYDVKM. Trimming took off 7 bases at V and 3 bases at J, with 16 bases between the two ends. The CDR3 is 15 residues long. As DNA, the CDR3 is TGTGCCAGCATCAACCGGGGCCCAAACAATCAGCCCCAGCATTCT. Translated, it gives CASINRGPNNQPQHS.

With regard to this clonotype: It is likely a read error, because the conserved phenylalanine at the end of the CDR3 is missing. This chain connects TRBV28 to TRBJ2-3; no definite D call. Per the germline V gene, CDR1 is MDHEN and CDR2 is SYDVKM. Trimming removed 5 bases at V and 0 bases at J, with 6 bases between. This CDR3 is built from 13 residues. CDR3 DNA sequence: TGTGCCAGCAGTCCCCCAAGCACAGATACGCAGTATCTT. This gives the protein CASSPPSTDTQYL.

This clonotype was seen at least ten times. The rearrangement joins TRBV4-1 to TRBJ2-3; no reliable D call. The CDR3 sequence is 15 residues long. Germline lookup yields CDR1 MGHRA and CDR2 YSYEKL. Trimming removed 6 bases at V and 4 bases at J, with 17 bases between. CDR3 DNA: TGCGCCAGCAGTCTAAGGGAACTGGTCGCAGATACGCAGTATTTT. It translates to CASSLRELVADTQYF.

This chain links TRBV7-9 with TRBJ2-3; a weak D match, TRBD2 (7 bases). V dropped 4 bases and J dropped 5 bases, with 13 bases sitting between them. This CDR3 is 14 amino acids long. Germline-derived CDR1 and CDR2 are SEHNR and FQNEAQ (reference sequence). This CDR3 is CASSWGGPGDTQYF. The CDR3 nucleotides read TGTGCCAGCAGCTGGGGGGGGCCGGGAGATACGCAGTATTTT. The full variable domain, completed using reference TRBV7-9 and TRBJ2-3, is DTGVSQNPRHKITKRGQNVTFRCDPISEHNRLYWYRQTLGQGPEFLTYFQNEAQLEKSRLLSDRFSAERPKGSFSTLEIQRTEQGDSAMYLCASSWGGPGDTQYFGPGTRLTVL.

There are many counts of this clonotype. This CDR3 is CASSPDRRTYEQYF. CDR3 sequence (DNA): TGTGCCAGCAGCCCCGACAGGCGAACCTACGAGCAGTACTTC. This chain uses TRBV5-8 with TRBJ2-7; perhaps TRBD1 as D (6 bases). Per the germline V gene, CDR1 is SGHTS and CDR2 is YDEGEE. The V end was cut by 4 bases, the J end by 2 bases, with 13 bases between. This CDR3 is 14 amino acids long.